This T cell receptor (beta chain) was obtained from a study of CD4 T cells in relation to SARS-CoV-2 and coronaviruses. Study summary: After 10 days of antigen culture, PBMC TCR beta CDR3s were sequenced. The HLA restriction of the shared crossreactive spike epitopes was mapped.

This clone was observed a few times. Its antigen is not identified. Method: immunoSEQ multiplex PCR; TCRdb's copy keeps in-frame clones and lacks some. This table holds about 31,000 clones, more than 60% found once. The study, taken as a whole, reports: Pre-pandemic and post-infection samples never came from the same donor. SARS-CoV-2-driven expansion was significantly weaker in crossreactive than monoreactive clones.

The CDR3 contains 14 residues. Germline V gives CDR1 MRHNA, CDR2 SNTAGT. V lost 8 bases and J lost 5, with 17 bases in between. The receptor was isolated from an adult with COVID-19. Sequenced: memory CD4+ T cells from PBMCs, cultured in vitro. The chain couples TRBV6-4 to TRBJ2-3; TRBD2 might be the D (5 bases). The CDR3 DNA follows: TGTGCCAGCGCACGAACCGGGGATCGAGATACGCAGTATTTT. It specifies CASARTGDRDTQYF.